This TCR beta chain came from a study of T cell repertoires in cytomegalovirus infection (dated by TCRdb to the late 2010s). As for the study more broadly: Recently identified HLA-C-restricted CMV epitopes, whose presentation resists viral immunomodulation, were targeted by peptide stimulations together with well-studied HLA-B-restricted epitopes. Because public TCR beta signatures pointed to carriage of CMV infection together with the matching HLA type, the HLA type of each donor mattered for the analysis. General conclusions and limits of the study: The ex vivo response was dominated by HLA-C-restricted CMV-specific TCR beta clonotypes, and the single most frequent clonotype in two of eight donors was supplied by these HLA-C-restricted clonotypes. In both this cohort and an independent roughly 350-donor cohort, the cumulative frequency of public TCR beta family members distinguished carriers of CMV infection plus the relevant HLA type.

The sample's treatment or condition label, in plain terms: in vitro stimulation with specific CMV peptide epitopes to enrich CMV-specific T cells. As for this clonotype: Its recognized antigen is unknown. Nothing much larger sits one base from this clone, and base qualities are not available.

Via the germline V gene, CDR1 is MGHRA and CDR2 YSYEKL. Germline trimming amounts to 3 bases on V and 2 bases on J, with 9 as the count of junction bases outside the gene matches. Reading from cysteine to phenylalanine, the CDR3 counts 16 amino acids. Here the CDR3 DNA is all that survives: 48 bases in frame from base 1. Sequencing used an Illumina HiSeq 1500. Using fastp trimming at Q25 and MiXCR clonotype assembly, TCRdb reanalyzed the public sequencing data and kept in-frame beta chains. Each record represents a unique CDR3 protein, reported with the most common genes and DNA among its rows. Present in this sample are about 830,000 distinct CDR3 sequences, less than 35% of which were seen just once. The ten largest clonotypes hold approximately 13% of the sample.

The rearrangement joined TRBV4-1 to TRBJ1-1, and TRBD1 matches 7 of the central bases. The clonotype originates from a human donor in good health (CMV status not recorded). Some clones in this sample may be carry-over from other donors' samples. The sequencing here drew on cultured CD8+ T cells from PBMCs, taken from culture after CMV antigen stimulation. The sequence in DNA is TGCGCCAGCAGCCAGCTCGACAGGGACCCAAACACTGAAGCTTTCTTT. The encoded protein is CASSQLDRDPNTEAFF.